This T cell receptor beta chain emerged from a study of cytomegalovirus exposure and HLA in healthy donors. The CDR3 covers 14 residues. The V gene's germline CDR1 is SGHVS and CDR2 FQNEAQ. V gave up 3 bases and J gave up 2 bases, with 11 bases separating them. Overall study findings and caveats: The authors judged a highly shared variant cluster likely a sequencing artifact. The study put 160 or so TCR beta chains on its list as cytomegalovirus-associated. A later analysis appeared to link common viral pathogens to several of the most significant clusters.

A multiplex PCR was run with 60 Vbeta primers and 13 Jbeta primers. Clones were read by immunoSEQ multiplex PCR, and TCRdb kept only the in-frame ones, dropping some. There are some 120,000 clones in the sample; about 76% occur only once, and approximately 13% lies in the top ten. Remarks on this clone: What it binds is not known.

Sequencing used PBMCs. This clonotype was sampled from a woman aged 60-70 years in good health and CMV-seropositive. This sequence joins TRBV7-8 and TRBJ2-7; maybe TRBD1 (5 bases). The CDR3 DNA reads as TGTGCCAGCAGCTTCCTGGGGCCGACCTACGAGCAGTACTTC. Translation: CASSFLGPTYEQYF.